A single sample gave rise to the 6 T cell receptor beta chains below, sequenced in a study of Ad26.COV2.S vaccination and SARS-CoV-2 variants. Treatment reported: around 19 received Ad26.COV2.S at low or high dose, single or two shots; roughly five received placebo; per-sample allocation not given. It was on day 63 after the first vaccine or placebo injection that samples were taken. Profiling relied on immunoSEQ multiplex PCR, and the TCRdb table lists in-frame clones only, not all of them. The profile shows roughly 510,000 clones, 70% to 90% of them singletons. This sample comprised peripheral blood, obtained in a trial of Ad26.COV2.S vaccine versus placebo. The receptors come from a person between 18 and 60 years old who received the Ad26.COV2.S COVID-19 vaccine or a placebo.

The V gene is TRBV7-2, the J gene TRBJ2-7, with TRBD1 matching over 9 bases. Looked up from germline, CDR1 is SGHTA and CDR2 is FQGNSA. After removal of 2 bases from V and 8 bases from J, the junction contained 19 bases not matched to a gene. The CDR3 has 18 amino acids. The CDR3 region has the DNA TGTGCCAGCAGCTTAAGGACAGGGGCCGGACTACGGGGTTTACAGCAGTACTTC. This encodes CASSLRTGAGLRGLQQYF.

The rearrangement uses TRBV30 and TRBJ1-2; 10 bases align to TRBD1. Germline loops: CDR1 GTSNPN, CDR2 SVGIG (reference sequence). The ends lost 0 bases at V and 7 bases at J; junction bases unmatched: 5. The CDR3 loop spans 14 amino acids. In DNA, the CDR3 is TGTGCCTGGAGTGTACGGGGGACAGGGGCTGGCTACACCTTC. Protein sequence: CAWSVRGTGAGYTF.

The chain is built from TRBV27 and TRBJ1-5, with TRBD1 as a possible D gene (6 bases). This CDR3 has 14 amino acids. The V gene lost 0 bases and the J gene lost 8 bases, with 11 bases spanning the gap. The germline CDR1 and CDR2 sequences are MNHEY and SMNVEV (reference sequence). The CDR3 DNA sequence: TGTGCCAGCAGTTTATCTGGGGGCAAAGAGCCCCAGCATTTT. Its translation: CASSLSGGKEPQHF.

CDR3 sequence reads: CASSVEAIAGVGTGELFF. DNA for the CDR3: TGTGCCAGCAGCGTAGAGGCGATAGCGGGAGTTGGAACCGGGGAGCTGTTTTTT. V usage is TRBV9 and J usage is TRBJ2-2; 9 bases agree with TRBD2. The CDR3 runs to 18 residues. Germline CDR1 is SGDLS and CDR2 is YYNGEE. V lost 0 bases and J lost 5; bases outside the gene matches: 11.

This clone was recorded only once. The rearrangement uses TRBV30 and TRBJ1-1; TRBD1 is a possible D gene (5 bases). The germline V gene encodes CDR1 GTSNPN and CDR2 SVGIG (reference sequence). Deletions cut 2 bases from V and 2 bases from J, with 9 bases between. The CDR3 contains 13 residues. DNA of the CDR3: TGTGCCTGGAGTTATCAGGGAAACACTGAAGCTTTCTTT. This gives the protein CAWSYQGNTEAFF.

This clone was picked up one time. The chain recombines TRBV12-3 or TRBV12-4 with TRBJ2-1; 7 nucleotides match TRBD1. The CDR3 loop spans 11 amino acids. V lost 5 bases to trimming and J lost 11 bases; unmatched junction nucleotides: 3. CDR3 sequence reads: CASSQQGKQFF. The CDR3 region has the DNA TGTGCCAGCAGTCAACAGGGGAAGCAGTTCTTC.